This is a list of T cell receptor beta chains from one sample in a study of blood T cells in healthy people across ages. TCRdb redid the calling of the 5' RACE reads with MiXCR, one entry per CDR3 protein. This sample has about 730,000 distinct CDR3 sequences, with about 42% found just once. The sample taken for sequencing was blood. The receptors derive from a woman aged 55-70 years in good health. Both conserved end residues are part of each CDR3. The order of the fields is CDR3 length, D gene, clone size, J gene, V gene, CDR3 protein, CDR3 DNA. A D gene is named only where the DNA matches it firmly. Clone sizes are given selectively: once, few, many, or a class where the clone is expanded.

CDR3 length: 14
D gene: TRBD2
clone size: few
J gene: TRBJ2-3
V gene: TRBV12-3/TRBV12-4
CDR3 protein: CASRKSGNTDTQYF
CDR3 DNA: TGTGCCAGCAGGAAAAGCGGGAACACAGATACGCAGTATTTT

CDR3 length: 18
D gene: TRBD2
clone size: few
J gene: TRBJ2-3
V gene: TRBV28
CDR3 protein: CASSSGPAPGGVTDTQYF
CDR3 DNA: TGTGCCAGCAGTAGCGGTCCGGCACCGGGGGGTGTCACAGATACGCAGTATTTT

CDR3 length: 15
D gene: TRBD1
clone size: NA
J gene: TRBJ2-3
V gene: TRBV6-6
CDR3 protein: CASSTGTGTTDTQYF
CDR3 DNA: TGTGCCAGCAGTACCGGGACAGGGACCACAGATACGCAGTATTTT

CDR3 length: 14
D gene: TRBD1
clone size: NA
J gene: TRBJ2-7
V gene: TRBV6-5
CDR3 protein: CATTPTRGPHEQYF
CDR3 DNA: TGTGCCACAACCCCAACGAGGGGGCCCCACGAGCAGTACTTC

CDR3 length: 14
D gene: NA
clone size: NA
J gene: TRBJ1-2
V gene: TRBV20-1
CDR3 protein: CSARDLLSGSGYTF
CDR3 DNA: TGCAGTGCTAGAGATCTCTTGTCAGGGTCTGGCTACACCTTC

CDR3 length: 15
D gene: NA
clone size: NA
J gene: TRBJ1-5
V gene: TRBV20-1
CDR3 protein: CSAPSDARWGHPQHF
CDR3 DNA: TGCAGTGCTCCAAGTGATGCACGGTGGGGTCACCCCCAGCATTTT

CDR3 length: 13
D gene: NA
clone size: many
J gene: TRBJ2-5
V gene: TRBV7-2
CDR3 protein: CASSLAGIETQYF
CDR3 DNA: TGTGCCAGCAGCTTAGCGGGGATTGAGACCCAGTACTTC

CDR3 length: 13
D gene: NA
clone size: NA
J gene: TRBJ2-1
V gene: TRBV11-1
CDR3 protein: CASSATSTNEQFF
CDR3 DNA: TGTGCCAGCAGCGCAACTAGTACCAATGAGCAGTTCTTC

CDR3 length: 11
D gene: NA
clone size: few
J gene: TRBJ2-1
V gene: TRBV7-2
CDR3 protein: CASSLVFEQFF
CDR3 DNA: TGTGCCAGCAGCTTAGTTTTTGAGCAGTTCTTC

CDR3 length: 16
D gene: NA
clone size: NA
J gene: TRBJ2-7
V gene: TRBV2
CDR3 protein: CASSEWAGGRGNEQYF
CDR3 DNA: TGTGCCAGCAGTGAATGGGCAGGGGGTCGGGGGAACGAGCAGTACTTC

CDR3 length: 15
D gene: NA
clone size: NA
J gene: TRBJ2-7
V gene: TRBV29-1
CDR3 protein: CSVELDGGLPYEQYF
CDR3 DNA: TGCAGCGTTGAATTAGACGGAGGGCTCCCCTACGAGCAGTACTTC

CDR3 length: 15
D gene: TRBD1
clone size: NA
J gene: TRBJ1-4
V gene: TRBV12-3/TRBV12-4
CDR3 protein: CASSRTGGTNDKLFF
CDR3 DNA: TGTGCCAGCAGTCGAACAGGGGGCACGAATGATAAACTGTTTTTT

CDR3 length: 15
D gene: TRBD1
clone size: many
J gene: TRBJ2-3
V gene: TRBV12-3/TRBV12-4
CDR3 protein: CASSLRQGGTDTQYF
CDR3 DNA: TGTGCCAGCAGTTTGAGGCAGGGGGGCACAGATACGCAGTATTTT

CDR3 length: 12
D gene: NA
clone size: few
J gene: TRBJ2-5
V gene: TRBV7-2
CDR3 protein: CASSVRWETQYF
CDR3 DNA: TGTGCCAGCAGCGTCCGCTGGGAGACCCAGTACTTC

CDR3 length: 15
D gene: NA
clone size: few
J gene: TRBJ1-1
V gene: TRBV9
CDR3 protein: CASSLVSRRGTEAFF
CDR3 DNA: TGTGCCAGCAGCCTCGTTTCTCGGAGGGGCACTGAAGCTTTCTTT

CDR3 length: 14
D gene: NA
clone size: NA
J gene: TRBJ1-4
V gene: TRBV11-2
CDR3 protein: CASSLGQGREKLFF
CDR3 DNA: TGTGCCAGCAGCTTGGGTCAGGGAAGGGAAAAACTGTTTTTT

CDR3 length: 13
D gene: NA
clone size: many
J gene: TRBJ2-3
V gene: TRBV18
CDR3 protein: CASSPRNEDTQYF
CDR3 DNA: TGTGCCAGCTCACCACGAAACGAAGATACGCAGTATTTT

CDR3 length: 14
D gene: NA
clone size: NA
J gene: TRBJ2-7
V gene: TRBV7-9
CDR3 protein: CASSLRTISYEQYF
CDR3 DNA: TGTGCCAGCAGCTTAAGGACCATCTCCTACGAGCAGTACTTC

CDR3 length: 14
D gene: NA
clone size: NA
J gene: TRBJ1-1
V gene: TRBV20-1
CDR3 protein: CSARGGLMNTEAFF
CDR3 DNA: TGCAGTGCTAGAGGGGGACTGATGAACACTGAAGCTTTCTTT

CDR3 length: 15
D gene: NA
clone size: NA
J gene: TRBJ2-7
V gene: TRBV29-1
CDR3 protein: CSAFSPDSIPYEQYF
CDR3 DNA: TGCAGCGCCTTCTCTCCCGACAGTATTCCCTACGAGCAGTACTTC

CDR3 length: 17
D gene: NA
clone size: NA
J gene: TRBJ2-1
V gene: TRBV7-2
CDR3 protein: CASSLVDGTPYYNEQFF
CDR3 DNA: TGTGCCAGCAGCTTAGTTGATGGGACTCCCTACTACAATGAGCAGTTCTTC

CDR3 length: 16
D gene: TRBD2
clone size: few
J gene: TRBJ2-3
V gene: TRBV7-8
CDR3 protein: CASSLALAGESDTQYF
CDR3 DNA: TGTGCCAGCAGCTTAGCTTTAGCGGGAGAATCAGATACGCAGTATTTT

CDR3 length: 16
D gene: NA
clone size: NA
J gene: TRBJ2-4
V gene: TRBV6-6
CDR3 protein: CASSYGPGRAKNIQYF
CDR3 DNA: TGTGCCAGCAGCTACGGCCCAGGCAGAGCCAAAAACATTCAGTACTTC

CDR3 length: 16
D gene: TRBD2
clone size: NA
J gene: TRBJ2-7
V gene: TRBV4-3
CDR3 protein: CASSQDRQSPGGEQYF
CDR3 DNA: TGCGCCAGCAGCCAAGATCGGCAAAGCCCGGGGGGCGAGCAGTACTTC

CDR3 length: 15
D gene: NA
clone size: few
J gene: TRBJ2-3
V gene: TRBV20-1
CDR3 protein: CSARDIAVYWDTQYF
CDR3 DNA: TGCAGTGCTAGAGATATTGCGGTCTATTGGGATACGCAGTATTTT

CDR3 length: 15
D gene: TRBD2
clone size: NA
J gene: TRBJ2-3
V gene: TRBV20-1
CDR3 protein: CSARESGGDTDTQYF
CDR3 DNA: TGCAGTGCTAGAGAAAGCGGGGGGGACACAGATACGCAGTATTTT

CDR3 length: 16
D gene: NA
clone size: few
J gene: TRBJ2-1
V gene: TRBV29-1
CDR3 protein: CSVEDPRVQGLDEQFF
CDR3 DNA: TGCAGCGTTGAAGATCCTAGAGTCCAGGGTTTGGATGAGCAGTTCTTC

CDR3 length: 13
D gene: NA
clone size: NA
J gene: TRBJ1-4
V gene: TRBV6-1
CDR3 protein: CASKGRGDEKLFF
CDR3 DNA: TGTGCCAGCAAAGGCAGGGGAGATGAAAAACTGTTTTTT

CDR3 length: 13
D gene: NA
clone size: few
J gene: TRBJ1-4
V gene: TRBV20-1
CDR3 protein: CQSGSQLNEKLFF
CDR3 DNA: TGCCAATCCGGGAGTCAGCTTAATGAAAAACTGTTTTTT

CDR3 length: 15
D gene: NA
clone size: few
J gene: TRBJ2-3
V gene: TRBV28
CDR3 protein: CASSSSGQSRDTQYF
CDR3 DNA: TGTGCCAGCAGTTCGAGTGGGCAGTCACGAGATACGCAGTATTTT

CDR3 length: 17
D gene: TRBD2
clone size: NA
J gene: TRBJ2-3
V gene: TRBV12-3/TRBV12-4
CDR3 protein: CAGSLSGGGVKTDTQYF
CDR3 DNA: TGTGCCGGCAGTTTATCGGGCGGGGGGGTTAAAACAGATACGCAGTATTTT

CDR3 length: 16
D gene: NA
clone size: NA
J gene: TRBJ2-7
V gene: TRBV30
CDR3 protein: CAWSVDPKRSSYEQYF
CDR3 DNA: TGTGCCTGGAGTGTTGACCCTAAAAGGAGCTCCTACGAGCAGTACTTC

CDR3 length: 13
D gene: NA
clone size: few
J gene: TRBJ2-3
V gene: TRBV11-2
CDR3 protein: CASILGYTDTQYF
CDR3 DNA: TGTGCCAGCATCTTGGGGTACACAGATACGCAGTATTTT

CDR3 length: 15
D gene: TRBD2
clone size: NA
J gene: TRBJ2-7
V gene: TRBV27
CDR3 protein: CASRTPSGSSYEQYF
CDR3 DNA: TGTGCCAGCAGGACCCCCAGCGGGAGCTCCTACGAGCAGTACTTC